This entry is about one T cell receptor (beta chain). The data are from a study of OX40 agonist ivuxolimab in advanced cancers. As for the study in general: The dose-escalation cohort was over 65% male, with a mean age of about 60 years, ranging about 23 to 90.

The table came from immunoSEQ multiplex PCR; TCRdb's copy has only in-frame clones and leaves some out. The sample records about 75,000 clones, 90% being singletons. The CDR3 loop spans 13 amino acids. Per the germline V gene, CDR1 is MDHEN and CDR2 is SYDVKM. Trimming shortened V by 5 bases and J by 3 bases, and 8 bases separated the two germline ends. The chain joins TRBV28 to TRBJ1-5; D not resolved. This clonotype was sampled from an adult with an advanced solid tumor such as melanoma, head and neck, liver or kidney cancer. Specimen: CD4+ or CD8+ T cells sorted from blood, collected in a trial of the OX40 agonist ivuxolimab. In DNA, the CDR3 is TGTGCCAGCAGTCTTCAGATCAATCAGCCCCAGCATTTT. This sequence encodes CASSLQINQPQHF.